The source of this T cell receptor beta chain is a study of cytomegalovirus exposure and HLA in healthy donors. In the study overall: Genetic ancestry analysis placed under 90% of the 400 or so donors that were genotyped in the Caucasian-associated cluster.

This clone came up a few times. The antigen is undetermined. Study outcomes and limitations: The listing of roughly 160 TCR beta chains classed them as cytomegalovirus-associated.

The CDR3 spans 13 residues. The PCR ran on 60 Vbeta and 13 Jbeta primers. Data came from immunoSEQ multiplex PCR; TCRdb stores just in-frame clones and leaves some out. The sample has 200,000 to 250,000 clones; about 80% are singletons. The chain couples TRBV21-1 to TRBJ2-7; TRBD1, the table's D call, was not compared with the DNA. TRBV21-1 is assigned pseudogene status. The receptor was isolated from a man aged 40-49 years in good health and CMV-seronegative. Sequencing was carried out using PBMCs. CDR3 sequence: CASSHRGSYEQYF. The DNA for the CDR3 is TGTGCCAGCAGCCACAGGGGTTCCTACGAGCAGTACTTC.